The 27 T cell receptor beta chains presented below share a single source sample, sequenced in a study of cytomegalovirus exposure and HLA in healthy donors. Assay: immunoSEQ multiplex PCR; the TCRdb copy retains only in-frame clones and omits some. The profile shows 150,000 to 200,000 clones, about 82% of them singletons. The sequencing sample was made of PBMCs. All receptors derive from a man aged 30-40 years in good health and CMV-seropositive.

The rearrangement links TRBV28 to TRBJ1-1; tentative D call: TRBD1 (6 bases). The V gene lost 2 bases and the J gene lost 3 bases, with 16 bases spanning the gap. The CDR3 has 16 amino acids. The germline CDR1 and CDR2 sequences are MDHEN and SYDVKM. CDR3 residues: CASSLPRAGAYTEAFF. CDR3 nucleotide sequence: TGTGCCAGCAGTTTACCACGGGCAGGGGCCTACACTGAAGCTTTCTTT.

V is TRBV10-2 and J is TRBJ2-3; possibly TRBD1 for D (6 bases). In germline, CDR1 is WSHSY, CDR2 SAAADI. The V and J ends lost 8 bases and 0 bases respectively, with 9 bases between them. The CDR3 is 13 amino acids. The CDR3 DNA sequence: TGCGCCAGCGGGGGCCATAGCACAGATACGCAGTATTTT. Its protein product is CASGGHSTDTQYF.

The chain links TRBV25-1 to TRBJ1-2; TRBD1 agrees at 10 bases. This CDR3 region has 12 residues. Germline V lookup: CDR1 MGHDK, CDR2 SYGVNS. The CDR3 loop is CSGQGQDGSYTF. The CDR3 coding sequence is TGTTCGGGACAGGGGCAAGATGGTAGCTACACCTTC.

The CDR3 loop reads CASSLTGDNNEKLFF. DNA for the CDR3: TGTGCCAGCAGTCTGACAGGGGATAATAATGAAAAACTGTTTTTT. This chain links TRBV2 with TRBJ1-4; 8 bases agree with TRBD1. The CDR3 has 15 residues. Losses at the gene ends were 5 bases for V and 4 bases for J; bases not matched to a gene: 6. Germline CDR1 reads SNHLY; CDR2 reads FYNNEI.

In DNA, the CDR3 is TGTGCCAGTAGTAGCCCAACTCGGGGGTTTGGCTATAATTCACCCCTCCACTTT. It codes for CASSSPTRGFGYNSPLHF. The chain uses TRBV19 and TRBJ1-6; D may be TRBD1 (5 bases). Germline V CDR1 and CDR2: LNHDA, SQIVND (reference sequence). Trimming cost V 4 bases and J 3 bases, with 19 bases left between them. The CDR3 is made up of 18 amino acids. The variable domain in full, completed from reference TRBV19 and TRBJ1-6, reads DGGITQSPKYLFRKEGQNVTLSCEQNLNHDAMYWYRQDPGQGLRLIYYSQIVNDFQKGDIAEGYSVSREKKESFPLTVTSAQKNPTAFYLCASSSPTRGFGYNSPLHFGNGTRLTVT.

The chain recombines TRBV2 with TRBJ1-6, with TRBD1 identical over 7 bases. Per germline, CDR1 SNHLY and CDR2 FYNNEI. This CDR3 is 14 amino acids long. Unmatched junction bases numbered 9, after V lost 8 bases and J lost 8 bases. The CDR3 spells CASSIGQGDSPLHF. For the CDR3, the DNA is TGTGCCAGCTCAATTGGGCAGGGGGATTCACCCCTCCACTTT. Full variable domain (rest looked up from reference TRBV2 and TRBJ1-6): EPEVTQTPSHQVTQMGQEVILRCVPISNHLYFYWYRQILGQKVEFLVSFYNNEISEKSEIFDDQFSVERPDGSNFTLKIRSTKLEDSAMYFCASSIGQGDSPLHFGNGTRLTVT.

In DNA form, the CDR3 reads TGTGCCAGCAGTTCCCGGGACAGGGATTCCGGCGGCAATCAGCCCCAGCATTTT. This sequence encodes CASSSRDRDSGGNQPQHF. J is TRBJ1-5 and V is TRBV27; 9 nucleotides agree with TRBD1. Losses at the gene ends were 4 bases for V and 2 bases for J; bases not matched to a gene: 12. The CDR3 is 18 amino acids. Germline-derived CDR1 and CDR2 are MNHEY and SMNVEV (reference sequence).

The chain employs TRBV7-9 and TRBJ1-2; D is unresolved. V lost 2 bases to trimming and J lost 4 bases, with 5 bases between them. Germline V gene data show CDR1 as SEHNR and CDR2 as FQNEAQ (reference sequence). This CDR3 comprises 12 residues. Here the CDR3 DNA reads TGTGCCAGCAGCTTATCTCCCTATGGCTACACCTTC. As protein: CASSLSPYGYTF.

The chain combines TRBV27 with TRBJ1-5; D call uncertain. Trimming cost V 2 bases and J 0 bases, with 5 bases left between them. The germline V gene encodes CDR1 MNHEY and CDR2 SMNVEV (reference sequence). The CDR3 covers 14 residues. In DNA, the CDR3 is TGTGCCAGCAGTTTACGGTATAGCAATCAGCCCCAGCATTTT. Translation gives CASSLRYSNQPQHF.

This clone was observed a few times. The CDR3 is CAISDSRGDPYEQYF. The CDR3 DNA is TGTGCCATCAGTGATTCTCGGGGGGACCCCTACGAGCAGTACTTC. The chain joins TRBV10-3 to TRBJ2-7, with 7 positions matching TRBD2. Germline loops: CDR1 ENHRY, CDR2 SYGVKD. The CDR3 runs to 15 residues. J lost 2 bases, V lost 3 bases, and 7 bases had no gene match.

The CDR3 nucleotides read TGCGCCAGCAGCCAACCGTTGGGGGAGCTGTTTTTT. Protein product: CASSQPLGELFF. V usage is TRBV4-1 and J usage is TRBJ2-2, with D unresolved. Between the trimmed V and J ends, which lost 2 bases and 8 bases, there was a span of 6 bases. The CDR3 has 12 residues. CDR1 is MGHRA and CDR2 is YSYEKL in the germline V gene.

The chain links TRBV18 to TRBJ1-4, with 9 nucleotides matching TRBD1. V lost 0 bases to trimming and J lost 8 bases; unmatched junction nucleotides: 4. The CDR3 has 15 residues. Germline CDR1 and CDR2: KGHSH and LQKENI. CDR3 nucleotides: TGTGCCAGCTCACCACCGAGGACAGGGGCCGAAAAACTGTTTTTT. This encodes CASSPPRTGAEKLFF. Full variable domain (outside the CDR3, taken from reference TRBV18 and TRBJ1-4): NAGVMQNPRHLVRRRGQEARLRCSPMKGHSHVYWYRQLPEEGLKFMVYLQKENIIDESGMPKERFSAEFPKEGPSILRIQQVVRGDSAAYFCASSPPRTGAEKLFFGSGTQLSVL.

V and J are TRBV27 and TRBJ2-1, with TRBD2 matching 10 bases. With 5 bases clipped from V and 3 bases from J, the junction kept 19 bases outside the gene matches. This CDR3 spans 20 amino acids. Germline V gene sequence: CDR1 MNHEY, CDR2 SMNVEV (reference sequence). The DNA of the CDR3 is TGTGCCAGCAGTCCGCGGTCTCCTAGCGGGGGCCCTAAGATCTACAATGAGCAGTTCTTC. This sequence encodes CASSPRSPSGGPKIYNEQFF.

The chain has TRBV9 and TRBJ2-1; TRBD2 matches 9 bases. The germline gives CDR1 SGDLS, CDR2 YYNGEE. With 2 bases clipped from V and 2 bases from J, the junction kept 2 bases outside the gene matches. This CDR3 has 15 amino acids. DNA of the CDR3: TGTGCCAGCAGCGTTAGCGGGGGACCCTACAATGAGCAGTTCTTC. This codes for CASSVSGGPYNEQFF.

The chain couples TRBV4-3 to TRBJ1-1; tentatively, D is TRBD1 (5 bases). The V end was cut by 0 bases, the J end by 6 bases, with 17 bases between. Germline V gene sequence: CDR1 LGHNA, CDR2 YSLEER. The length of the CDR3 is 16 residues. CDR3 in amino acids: CASSQEFGWRDAEAFF. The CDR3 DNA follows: TGCGCCAGCAGCCAAGAGTTCGGTTGGAGGGACGCTGAAGCTTTCTTT.

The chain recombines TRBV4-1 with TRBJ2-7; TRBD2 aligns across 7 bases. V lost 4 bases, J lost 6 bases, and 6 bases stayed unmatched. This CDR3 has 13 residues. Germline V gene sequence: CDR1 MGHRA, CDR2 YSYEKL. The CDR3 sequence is CASSPRGEAEQYF. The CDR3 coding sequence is TGCGCCAGCAGCCCCCGGGGGGAGGCCGAGCAGTACTTC.

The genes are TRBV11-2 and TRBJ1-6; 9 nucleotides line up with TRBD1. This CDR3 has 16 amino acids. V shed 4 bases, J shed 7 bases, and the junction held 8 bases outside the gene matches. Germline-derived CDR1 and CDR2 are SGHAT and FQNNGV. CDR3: CASSSRDRERNSPLHF. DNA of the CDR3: TGTGCCAGCAGCTCCCGGGACAGGGAAAGAAATTCACCCCTCCACTTT.

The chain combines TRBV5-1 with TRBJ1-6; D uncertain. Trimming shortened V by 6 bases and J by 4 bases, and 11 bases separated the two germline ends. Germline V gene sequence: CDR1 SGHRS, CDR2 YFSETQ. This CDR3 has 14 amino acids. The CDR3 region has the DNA TGCGCCAGCACCATCGGTGATTATAATTCACCCCTCCACTTT. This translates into CASTIGDYNSPLHF.

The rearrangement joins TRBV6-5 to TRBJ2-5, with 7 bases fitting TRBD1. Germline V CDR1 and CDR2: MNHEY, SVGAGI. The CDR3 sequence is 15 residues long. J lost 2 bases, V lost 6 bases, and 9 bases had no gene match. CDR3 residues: CASRFLGTVQETQYF. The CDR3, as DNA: TGTGCCAGCAGATTCCTCGGGACAGTTCAAGAGACCCAGTACTTC.

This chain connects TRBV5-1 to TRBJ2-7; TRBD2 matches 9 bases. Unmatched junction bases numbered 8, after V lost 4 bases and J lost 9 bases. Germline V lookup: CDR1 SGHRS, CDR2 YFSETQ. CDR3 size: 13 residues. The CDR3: CASSRIAGDLQYF. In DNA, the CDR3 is TGCGCCAGCAGCAGGATAGCGGGGGACCTGCAGTACTTC.

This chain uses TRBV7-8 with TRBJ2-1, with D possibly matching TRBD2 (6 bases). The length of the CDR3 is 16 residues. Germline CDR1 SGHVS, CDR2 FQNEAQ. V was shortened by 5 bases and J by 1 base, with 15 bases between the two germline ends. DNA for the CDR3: TGTGCCAGCAGCATCGTGGGTGGGGGGTCCTACAATGAGCAGTTCTTC. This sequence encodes CASSIVGGGSYNEQFF.

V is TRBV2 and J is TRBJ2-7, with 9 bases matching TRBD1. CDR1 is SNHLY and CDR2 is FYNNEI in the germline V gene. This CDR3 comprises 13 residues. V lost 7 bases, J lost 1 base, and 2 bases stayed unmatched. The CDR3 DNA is TGTGCCAGCATAGGGACAGGGTCCTACGAGCAGTACTTC. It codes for CASIGTGSYEQYF.

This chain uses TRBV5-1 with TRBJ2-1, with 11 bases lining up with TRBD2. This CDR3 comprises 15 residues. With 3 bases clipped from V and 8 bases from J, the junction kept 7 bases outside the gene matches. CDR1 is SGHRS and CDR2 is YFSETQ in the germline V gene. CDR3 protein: CASSYSSGGGDEQFF. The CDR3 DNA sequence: TGCGCCAGCAGCTATAGTAGCGGGGGGGGCGATGAGCAGTTCTTC.

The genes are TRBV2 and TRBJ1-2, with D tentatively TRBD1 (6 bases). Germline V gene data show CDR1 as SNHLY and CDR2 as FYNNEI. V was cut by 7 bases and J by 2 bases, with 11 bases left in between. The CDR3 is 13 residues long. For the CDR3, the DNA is TGTGCCAGCACCGAGGGGGAGAACTATGGCTACACCTTC. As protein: CASTEGENYGYTF.

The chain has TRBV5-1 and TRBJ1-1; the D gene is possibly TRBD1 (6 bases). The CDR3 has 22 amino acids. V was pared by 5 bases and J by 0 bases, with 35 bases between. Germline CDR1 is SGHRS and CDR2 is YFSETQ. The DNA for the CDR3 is TGCGCCAGCAGACCTAATTTTTGGGCCCGGGACAAGCGTCGACCAATGAACACTGAAGCTTTCTTT. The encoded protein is CASRPNFWARDKRRPMNTEAFF.

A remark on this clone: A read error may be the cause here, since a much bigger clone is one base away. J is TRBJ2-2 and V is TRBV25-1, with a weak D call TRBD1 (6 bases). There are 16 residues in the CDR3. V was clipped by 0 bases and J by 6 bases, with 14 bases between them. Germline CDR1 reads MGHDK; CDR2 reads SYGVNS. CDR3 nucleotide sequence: TGTGCCAGCAGTGAATATGGGTACAGGGCCTCCGGGGAGCTGTTTTTT. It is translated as CASSEYGYRASGELFF.

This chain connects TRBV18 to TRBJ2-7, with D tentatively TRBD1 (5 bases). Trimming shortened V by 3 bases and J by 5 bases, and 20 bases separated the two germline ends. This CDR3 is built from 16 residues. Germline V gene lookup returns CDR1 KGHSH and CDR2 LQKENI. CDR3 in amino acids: CASSPPRSQGINEQYF. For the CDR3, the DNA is TGTGCCAGCTCACCCCCCCGAAGCCAGGGAATAAACGAGCAGTACTTC.